These 14 T cell receptor beta chains originate from one sample sequenced in a study of spatial heterogeneity in lung cancer (dated by TCRdb to about 2019). Results the study describes overall, beyond this receptor: The tumor nonsynonymous mutation count correlated with the number of expanded alpha and beta TCRs within the tumor.

The antigens for these receptors are not known. The library came from 5' RACE. Sequencing took place on a NextSeq 500. TCRdb redid the processing of the public reads, applying fastp at Q25 and MiXCR, and retained in-frame beta chains. Records with the same CDR3 protein are collapsed into one entry carrying the most frequent genes and DNA. For this sample there are some 4,200 distinct CDR3 sequences; 30% to 45% appear just once. Under 40% of the sample is in the top ten clones. This specimen's time point label, interpreted: sample taken at primary tumor resection. The specimen comprised lung tumor tissue, sampled at surgery. The receptors derive from a male donor with early-stage non-small cell lung cancer.

This clonotype ranks as medium-sized. The rearrangement uses TRBV2 and TRBJ2-2; 7 nucleotides line up with TRBD2. Germline loops: CDR1 SNHLY, CDR2 FYNNEI. The CDR3 covers 14 residues. The trim removed 8 bases at V and 8 bases at J, leaving 11 bases unmatched. The CDR3 reads CASGRLAGAGELFF. In DNA form, the CDR3 reads TGTGCCAGCGGGCGACTCGCGGGAGCTGGGGAGCTGTTTTTT.

The chain employs TRBV6-2 or TRBV6-3 and TRBJ2-1; a possible D gene is TRBD1 (6 bases). Germline V lookup: CDR1 MNHEY, CDR2 SVGEGT. The CDR3 consists of 17 residues. The V end lost 0 bases, the J end lost 2 bases, and 14 bases lay between the germline ends. The CDR3 DNA reads as TGTGCCAGCAGTTACTCGATGGGGGCGTTCCCCTACAATGAGCAGTTCTTC. Its translation: CASSYSMGAFPYNEQFF.

This clonotype is medium-sized in the sample. This chain links TRBV6-6 with TRBJ2-5; 9 bases are a match to TRBD1. The CDR3 has 13 residues. CDR1 MNHNY and CDR2 SVGAGI come from the germline V gene (reference sequence). V lost 6 bases, J lost 3 bases, and 2 bases stayed unmatched. CDR3 sequence reads: CASRGTGKETQYF. CDR3 coding DNA: TGTGCCAGCAGGGGGACAGGGAAAGAGACCCAGTACTTC.

In its sample, this clonotype was seen a few times. The chain couples TRBV30 to TRBJ2-3; D gene unclear. CDR3 length: 15 amino acids. V shed 3 bases and J shed 1 base, with 14 bases lying between them. Germline V lookup: CDR1 GTSNPN, CDR2 SVGIG (reference sequence). As DNA, the CDR3 is TGTGCCTGGAGCAGGAGTCAAATAGGCACAGATACGCAGTATTTT. Translating it yields CAWSRSQIGTDTQYF.

This clonotype is deemed medium-sized. The chain uses TRBV28 and TRBJ1-1, with D possibly matching TRBD1 (6 bases). The CDR3 has 14 residues. In germline, CDR1 is MDHEN, CDR2 SYDVKM. With 3 bases removed from V and 1 base from J, the gap between germline ends came to 9 bases. In nucleotides, the CDR3 is TGTGCCAGCAGTTTGGGCAGGGGGAACACTGAAGCTTTCTTT. Its translation: CASSLGRGNTEAFF.

Judged by abundance, this clonotype is medium-sized. The gene calls are TRBV5-1 and TRBJ1-4; 7 bases are shared with TRBD1. The V segment lost 0 bases and the J segment 6 bases; nucleotides outside the gene matches: 8. The CDR3 runs 16 residues. Germline V CDR1 and CDR2: SGHRS, YFSETQ. CDR3 bases: TGCGCCAGCAGCTTGGTTCCGCCACAGGGGTATGAAAAACTGTTTTTT. Amino acid sequence: CASSLVPPQGYEKLFF.

Here the CDR3 reads CSARDRGSTDTQYF. For the CDR3, the DNA is TGCAGTGCTAGAGATAGGGGAAGCACAGATACGCAGTATTTT. J is TRBJ2-3 and V is TRBV20-1; tentative D call: TRBD1 (5 bases). The V and J ends lost 0 bases and 0 bases respectively, with 7 bases between them. Germline assignment: CDR1 DFQATT and CDR2 SNEGSKA (reference sequence). There are 14 residues in the CDR3.

This clonotype was seen more than once but under ten times. CDR3 amino acids: CASRSWGQGKNEQFF. CDR3 in DNA: TGTGCCAGCCGCTCTTGGGGACAGGGAAAGAATGAGCAGTTCTTC. The rearrangement joins TRBV12-3 or TRBV12-4 to TRBJ2-1, with TRBD1 matching 9 bases. J was trimmed by 7 bases and V by 8 bases; bases with no gene match: 12. This CDR3 spans 15 amino acids.

This chain connects TRBV21-1 to TRBJ2-3; the D call of TRBD1 is as the table states it, not checked on the DNA. TRBV21-1 is classified as a pseudogene. The CDR3 covers 15 residues. CDR3 amino acids: CASLLVRGVTDTQYF. The CDR3 DNA reads TGTGCCAGCCTCCTAGTGAGGGGGGTCACAGATACGCAGTATTTT.

A few counts support this clonotype. The rearrangement joins TRBV11-2 to TRBJ2-3, with 8 bases fitting TRBD2. From germline, CDR1 is SGHAT and CDR2 FQNNGV. The V and J ends lost 2 bases and 6 bases, in that order; junction bases with no gene match: 10. This CDR3 contains 16 residues. The CDR3 sequence is CASSLLPSGGGDTQYF. In nucleotides, the CDR3 is TGTGCCAGCAGCTTACTTCCAAGCGGGGGCGGGGATACGCAGTATTTT.

This clonotype ranks as medium-sized. The J gene is TRBJ2-1, the V gene TRBV5-4; 9 bases fit TRBD2. Germline V gives CDR1 SGHNT, CDR2 YYREEE (reference sequence). The CDR3 extends over 14 amino acids. The ends lost 5 bases at V and 9 bases at J; junction bases unmatched: 9. CDR3 coding DNA: TGTGCCAGCAGTTCTCCGGGACTAGCCTCTGAGCAGTTCTTC. This sequence encodes CASSSPGLASEQFF. The full variable domain, its missing parts supplied by reference TRBV5-4 and TRBJ2-1, is ETGVTQSPTHLIKTRGQQVTLRCSSQSGHNTVSWYQQALGQGPQFIFQYYREEENGRGNFPPRFSGLQFPNYSSELNVNALELDDSALYLCASSSPGLASEQFFGPGTRLTVL.

The V gene is TRBV18, the J gene TRBJ2-7; the D gene is possibly TRBD1 (6 bases). The CDR3 runs 15 residues. Trimming stripped 3 bases from V and 2 bases from J, with 14 bases between. Germline loops: CDR1 KGHSH, CDR2 LQKENI. The CDR3 DNA follows: TGTGCCAGCTCACCCCAAACAGGGCGAACCTACGAGCAGTACTTC. As protein: CASSPQTGRTYEQYF. The entire variable domain, with the rest obtained from reference TRBV18 and TRBJ2-7, is as follows: NAGVMQNPRHLVRRRGQEARLRCSPMKGHSHVYWYRQLPEEGLKFMVYLQKENIIDESGMPKERFSAEFPKEGPSILRIQQVVRGDSAAYFCASSPQTGRTYEQYFGPGTRLTVT.

This clonotype turned up a few times. The rearrangement links TRBV5-1 to TRBJ2-1; possible D gene TRBD1, 7 bases. Germline V gene lookup returns CDR1 SGHRS and CDR2 YFSETQ. V lost 0 bases, J lost 7 bases, and 11 bases lay in between. The CDR3 totals 14 residues. CDR3 residues: CASSLVTGRNEQFF. CDR3 in DNA: TGCGCCAGCAGCTTGGTGACAGGGAGGAATGAGCAGTTCTTC.

Here the CDR3 reads CASSLGWSQETQYF. The CDR3 coding sequence is TGTGCCAGCAGTTTAGGCTGGTCCCAAGAGACCCAGTACTTC. The rearrangement links TRBV27 to TRBJ2-5; no clear D gene. CDR3 size: 14 residues. The germline CDR1 and CDR2 sequences are MNHEY and SMNVEV (reference sequence). V gave up 2 bases and J gave up 1 base, with 8 bases separating them.